These T cell receptor beta chains were read from a single sample in a study of blood T cell repertoires in COVID-19. TCRdb keeps only in-frame clones here, not all; method: immunoSEQ multiplex PCR. The top ten hold approximately 1.9% of the sample, which has 200,000 to 250,000 clones, around nine tenths seen once. Sequenced material: PBMCs or T cells enriched from blood (not recorded which). The receptors derive from a woman aged 18-29 years who had recovered from COVID-19. The CDR3 runs from the conserved cysteine through the conserved F or W. Fields, in order: D gene, clone size, V gene, J gene, CDR3 DNA, CDR3 protein. The D gene is left open where the match is weak. A clone size is listed for some rows: how often the clone was seen (once, few, many), or a class if it is expanded.

NA,NA,TRBV6-5,TRBJ1-5,TGTGCCAGCAGCGATACAGCGGAGGGCAATCAGCCCCAGCATTTT,CASSDTAEGNQPQHF
NA,NA,TRBV7-9,TRBJ1-1,TGTGCCAGCAGCAATCTCGTGGGAGGGGCTGAAGCTTTCTTT,CASSNLVGGAEAFF
NA,NA,TRBV12-2,TRBJ2-1,TGTGCAAGTCGCTTAGCGCGCCTAGCGGGTACGTTTTACAATGAGCAGTTCTTC,CASRLARLAGTFYNEQFF
TRBD2,NA,TRBV4-3,TRBJ2-7,TGCGCCAGCAGCCAAGGACTAGCGGGGGCCTCCTACGAGCAGTACTTC,CASSQGLAGASYEQYF
TRBD2,NA,TRBV6-6,TRBJ2-3,TGTGCCAGCACCCCCCAGGCGGGGGGGACAGATACGCAGTATTTT,CASTPQAGGTDTQYF
TRBD1,NA,TRBV29-1,TRBJ2-7,TGCAGCGTGACACCGGGACAGGGGATTCGCGAGCAGTACTTC,CSVTPGQGIREQYF
TRBD2,NA,TRBV18,TRBJ2-7,TGTGCCAGCTCACGGGGAGGGGACTACGAGCAGTACTTC,CASSRGGDYEQYF
NA,NA,TRBV7-2,TRBJ1-1,TGTGCCAGCAGCTTCAGTGACAGGTTGGCCAGAACTTTCTTT,CASSFSDRLARTFF
TRBD1,NA,TRBV5-5,TRBJ2-3,TGTGCCAGCAGCTTGGTGGACAGGGGGCCAGATACGCAGTATTTT,CASSLVDRGPDTQYF
TRBD1,NA,TRBV14,TRBJ1-6,TGTGCCAGCAGCCCCGGGACAGGGACTCATTCACCCCTCCACTTT,CASSPGTGTHSPLHF
TRBD1,few,TRBV4-2,TRBJ2-7,TGTGCCAGCAGCCAAGGACAGGGAGACTACGAGCAGTACTTC,CASSQGQGDYEQYF
NA,NA,TRBV25-1,TRBJ1-2,TGTGCCAGCAGTGAAGGGACAAACTATGGCTACACCTTC,CASSEGTNYGYTF
TRBD2,NA,TRBV6-2/TRBV6-3,TRBJ2-3,TGTGCCAGCAGCCGTTCCGGGACTAGTCTCACAGATACGCAGTATTTT,CASSRSGTSLTDTQYF
TRBD1,NA,TRBV6-5,TRBJ1-2,TGTGCCAGCAGTTACTCCCGGACAGGGGATGGCTACACCTTC,CASSYSRTGDGYTF
NA,NA,TRBV7-9,TRBJ2-7,TGTGCCAGCAGAAAAGTGGACAGTCCCTACGAGCAGTACTTC,CASRKVDSPYEQYF
NA,NA,TRBV19,TRBJ1-6,TGTGCCAGTAGTATTTCTCAGGGCCTCTATAATTCACCCCTCCACTTT,CASSISQGLYNSPLHF
NA,once,TRBV5-5,TRBJ1-6,TGTGCCAGCAGCCCTCGGATAGGGGGTGATGATTCACCCCTCCACTTT,CASSPRIGGDDSPLHF
NA,NA,TRBV14,TRBJ2-1,TGTGCCAGCAGCGCTACTTTCGGGGGCAATGAGCAGTTCTTC,CASSATFGGNEQFF
NA,NA,TRBV7-9,TRBJ2-1,TGTGCCAGCAGCCAGGGTTTCCCCCCTTACAATGAGCAGTTCTTC,CASSQGFPPYNEQFF
NA,few,TRBV2,TRBJ1-3,TGTGCCAGCAGCGCCAACCCCCGGAGCTCTGGAAACACCATATATTTT,CASSANPRSSGNTIYF
TRBD1,once,TRBV28,TRBJ1-1,TGTGCCAGCAGTTTATCCCTCTCCGGGACAGAAGAAGCTTTCTTT,CASSLSLSGTEEAFF
NA,NA,TRBV6-2/TRBV6-3,TRBJ2-3,TGTGCCAGCAGTTTTTCGGTAGATACGCAGTATTTT,CASSFSVDTQYF
NA,NA,TRBV5-4,TRBJ1-3,TGTGCCAGCAGCGACTATTTGGGAGCTTCTGGAAACACCATATATTTT,CASSDYLGASGNTIYF
TRBD1,NA,TRBV7-6,TRBJ2-2,TGTGCCAGCAGCTCGGGACAGCGCACCGGGGAGCTGTTTTTT,CASSSGQRTGELFF